This passage covers 18 T cell receptor beta chains from one sample sequenced in a study of CD8+ T cells in alopecia areata. TCR sequencing used cDNA made by reverse transcription of extracted RNA. Here immunoSEQ multiplex PCR was the method, and the copy in TCRdb shows in-frame clones only, minus some. The sample yields some 100,000 clones, 58% seen once. Treatment meaning: oral pan-JAK inhibitor, 5-10 mg twice daily. Material: CD8+ T cells sorted from blood, obtained at week 4, from a patient treated with tofacitinib. The receptors here all came from a human donor with alopecia areata.

The chain combines TRBV29-1 with TRBJ2-7; D perhaps matches TRBD1 (5 bases). V shed 6 bases and J shed 4 bases, with 16 bases lying between them. Per the germline V gene, CDR1 is SQVTM and CDR2 is ANQGSEA. CDR3 length equals 13 residues. The CDR3 bases are TGCAGCGTATTCCCTGACAGCTCTTACGAGCAGTACTTC. Protein sequence: CSVFPDSSYEQYF.

The rearrangement joins TRBV4-3 to TRBJ2-5; 13 bases map to TRBD2. The ends lost 0 bases at V and 5 bases at J; junction bases unmatched: 3. This CDR3 is built from 16 residues. Germline V lookup: CDR1 LGHNA, CDR2 YSLEER. CDR3 protein: CASSQDRTSGGETQYF. For the CDR3, the DNA is TGCGCCAGCAGCCAAGATCGGACTAGCGGGGGTGAGACCCAGTACTTC.

This chain links TRBV7-9 with TRBJ2-3; TRBD2 is a possible D gene (6 bases). The germline V gene has CDR1 SEHNR and CDR2 FQNEAQ (reference sequence). The V gene lost 6 bases and the J gene lost 0 bases, with 16 bases spanning the gap. The CDR3 loop spans 16 amino acids. The DNA for the CDR3 is TGTGCCAGCAGTGGTGATAGCGGCCCGAGCACAGATACGCAGTATTTT. Amino acids: CASSGDSGPSTDTQYF.

The rearrangement links TRBV19 to TRBJ2-7; 7 nucleotides match TRBD2. J lost 3 bases, V lost 1 base, and 9 bases had no gene match. CDR3 length: 16 residues. The germline gives CDR1 LNHDA, CDR2 SQIVND (reference sequence). The CDR3 coding sequence is TGTGCCAGTAGTATAGCCCCGGGGACTAACGACTACGAGCAGTACTTC. This sequence encodes CASSIAPGTNDYEQYF. Based on the CDR3 plus reference TRBV19 and TRBJ2-7, the full variable domain is DGGITQSPKYLFRKEGQNVTLSCEQNLNHDAMYWYRQDPGQGLRLIYYSQIVNDFQKGDIAEGYSVSREKKESFPLTVTSAQKNPTAFYLCASSIAPGTNDYEQYFGPGTRLTVT.

This clone was detected only a few times. The V gene is TRBV19, the J gene TRBJ1-5; the D is unclear. CDR3 length: 14 amino acids. V shed 6 bases and J shed 5 bases, with 14 bases lying between them. The V gene's germline CDR1 is LNHDA and CDR2 SQIVND (reference sequence). CDR3 amino acids: CASREINGDQPQHF. Here the CDR3 DNA reads TGTGCCAGTAGGGAGATAAATGGGGATCAGCCCCAGCATTTT.

Only a few counts were recorded for this clone. The V gene is TRBV29-1, the J gene TRBJ1-2; no definite D call. Trimming cost V 0 bases and J 4 bases, with 12 bases left between them. Germline values: CDR1 SQVTM, CDR2 ANQGSEA. This CDR3 has 14 amino acids. CDR3 DNA: TGCAGCGTTGAAGATTTCGAGGGTTTCTATGGCTACACCTTC. As protein: CSVEDFEGFYGYTF.

This clone was counted a single time. J is TRBJ2-7 and V is TRBV6-5, with TRBD2 identical over 12 bases. CDR1 is MNHEY and CDR2 is SVGAGI in the germline V gene. CDR3 length: 15 residues. V was pared by 5 bases and J by 3 bases, with 5 bases of the junction left unmatched. The CDR3 coding sequence is TGTGCCAGCAGTACCCTAGCGGGGGGGTACTACGAGCAGTACTTC. The encoded protein is CASSTLAGGYYEQYF.

V usage is TRBV28 and J usage is TRBJ2-3; no reliable D call. Germline CDR1 and CDR2: MDHEN and SYDVKM. The CDR3 runs 15 residues. V shed 6 bases and J shed 0 bases, with 13 bases lying between them. The DNA of the CDR3 is TGTGCCAGCAGCCCAACTGTGGCGAGCACAGATACGCAGTATTTT. Translated, it gives CASSPTVASTDTQYF.

The chain employs TRBV7-9 and TRBJ2-1; TRBD1 aligns across 7 bases. Germline lookup yields CDR1 SEHNR and CDR2 FQNEAQ (reference sequence). This CDR3 comprises 13 residues. With V trimmed by 1 base and J by 8 bases, 2 bases remained unmatched. CDR3 nucleotides: TGTGCCAGCAGCTTAGGACAGGGACATGAGCAGTTCTTC. Translation: CASSLGQGHEQFF.

The rearrangement joins TRBV30 to TRBJ2-1; 9 positions match TRBD2. Germline trimming cut 1 base from V and 1 base from J; bases unmatched to any gene: 2. The CDR3 length is 15 residues. Germline lookup yields CDR1 GTSNPN and CDR2 SVGIG (reference sequence). CDR3 in DNA: TGTGCCTGGAGTGGGGGACTAGCATCCTACAATGAGCAGTTCTTC. As protein: CAWSGGLASYNEQFF. Looking up the rest from reference TRBV30 and TRBJ2-1 gives the full variable domain: SQTIHQWPATLVQPVGSPLSLECTVEGTSNPNLYWYRQAAGRGLQLLFYSVGIGQISSEVPQNLSASRPQDRQFILSSKKLLLSDSGFYLCAWSGGLASYNEQFFGPGTRLTVL.

The chain is built from TRBV14 and TRBJ1-2, with D perhaps matching TRBD1 (5 bases). This CDR3 is 14 amino acids long. Germline assignment: CDR1 SGHDN and CDR2 FVKESK. V was shortened by 4 bases and J by 8 bases, with 17 bases between the two germline ends. The CDR3 DNA follows: TGTGCCAGCAGCCTTTTGCCTGGGGCAGCGGGCTACACCTTC. This codes for CASSLLPGAAGYTF.

The chain carries TRBV5-1 and TRBJ1-2; 7 bases are a match to TRBD1. V trimming: 4 bases; J trimming: 6 bases; junction bases outside the gene matches: 15. The V gene's germline CDR1 is SGHRS and CDR2 YFSETQ. The CDR3 covers 16 residues. CDR3 DNA: TGCGCCAGCAGCCTGGCTACCGGAACTGACAGGGATGGCTACACCTTC. Translating it yields CASSLATGTDRDGYTF.

J is TRBJ2-7 and V is TRBV27; D gene unclear. Per germline, CDR1 MNHEY and CDR2 SMNVEV (reference sequence). Deletions cut 4 bases from V and 6 bases from J, with 16 bases between. This CDR3 region has 14 residues. The CDR3 coding sequence is TGTGCCAGCAGTTACAGCGTAGGTTCTGGCGAGCAGTACTTC. Amino acid sequence: CASSYSVGSGEQYF.

The V call is TRBV5-4, the J call TRBJ1-1; D unclear. Germline V gene lookup returns CDR1 SGHNT and CDR2 YYREEE (reference sequence). The CDR3 is 12 residues long. Trimming removed 9 bases at V and 0 bases at J, with 9 bases between. CDR3 protein: CAMTTVNTEAFF. Written as DNA, the CDR3 is TGTGCCATGACCACAGTGAACACTGAAGCTTTCTTT.

This chain uses TRBV27 with TRBJ1-1, with TRBD1 as a possible D gene (6 bases). Trimming removed 5 bases at V and 3 bases at J, with 13 bases between. Germline CDR1 MNHEY, CDR2 SMNVEV (reference sequence). This CDR3 is built from 14 residues. The CDR3 loop is CASSLQGPYTEAFF. The CDR3 bases are TGTGCCAGCAGTCTTCAGGGGCCCTACACTGAAGCTTTCTTT.

The CDR3 spells CAWNGRGEETQYF. In DNA, the CDR3 is TGTGCCTGGAATGGCAGGGGGGAAGAGACCCAGTACTTC. J is TRBJ2-5 and V is TRBV30; a possible D gene is TRBD1 (7 bases). CDR3 length equals 13 residues. V was cut by 4 bases and J by 3 bases, with 12 bases left in between. CDR1 GTSNPN and CDR2 SVGIG come from the germline V gene (reference sequence).

Only one count was recorded for this clone. V is TRBV9 and J is TRBJ2-1, with 8 nucleotides matching TRBD1. Germline V gene sequence: CDR1 SGDLS, CDR2 YYNGEE. The CDR3 extends over 13 amino acids. Unmatched junction bases numbered 8, after V lost 7 bases and J lost 8 bases. The CDR3 spells CASGGQGRHEQFF. CDR3 nucleotide sequence: TGTGCCAGCGGAGGACAGGGTCGGCATGAGCAGTTCTTC.

The chain couples TRBV7-6 to TRBJ2-3; D gene unclear. This CDR3 spans 15 amino acids. From germline, CDR1 is SGHVS and CDR2 FNYEAQ. V gave up 1 base and J gave up 0 bases, with 8 bases separating them. The CDR3 DNA is TGTGCCAGCAGCTTAGAACCCATCAGCACAGATACGCAGTATTTT. Its protein is CASSLEPISTDTQYF.